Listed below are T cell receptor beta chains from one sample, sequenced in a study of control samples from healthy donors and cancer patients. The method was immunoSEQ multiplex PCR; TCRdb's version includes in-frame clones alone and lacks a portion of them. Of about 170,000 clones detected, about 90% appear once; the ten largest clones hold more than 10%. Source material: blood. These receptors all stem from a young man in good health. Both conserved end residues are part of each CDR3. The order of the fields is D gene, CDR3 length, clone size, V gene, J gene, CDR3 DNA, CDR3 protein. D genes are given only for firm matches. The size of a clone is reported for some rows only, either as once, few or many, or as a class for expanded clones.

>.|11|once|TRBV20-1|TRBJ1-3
TGCAGTGCTTTCTATGGAAACACCATATATTTT
CSAFYGNTIYF
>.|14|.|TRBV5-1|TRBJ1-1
TGCGCCAGCAGCTTGGGGGATTTCGAGGCTGAAGCTTTCTTT
CASSLGDFEAEAFF
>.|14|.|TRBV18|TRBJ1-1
TGTGCCAGCTCACCAGGCCCTGGGAACACTGAAGCTTTCTTT
CASSPGPGNTEAFF
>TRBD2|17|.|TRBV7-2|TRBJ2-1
TGTGCCAGCAGCTTATCCGGCGGGGGGTCCTCCTACAATGAGCAGTTCTTC
CASSLSGGGSSYNEQFF
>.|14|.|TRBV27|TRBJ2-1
TGTGCCAGCAGGCCGACAGGGGAGGGAAATGAGCAGTTCTTC
CASRPTGEGNEQFF
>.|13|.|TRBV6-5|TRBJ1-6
TGTGCCAGCACGTACAGGGTGTGGTCACCCCTCCACTTT
CASTYRVWSPLHF
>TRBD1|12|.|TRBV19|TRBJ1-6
TGTGCCAGTAGGGGACAGGGATCCCCCCTCCACTTT
CASRGQGSPLHF
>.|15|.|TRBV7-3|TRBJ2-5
TGTGCCAGCAGCTTAACGCAGGGCAGGGGTGAGACCCAGTACTTC
CASSLTQGRGETQYF
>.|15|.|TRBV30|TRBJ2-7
TGTGCCTGGGGACGGGCGGGCGGCTTCTCCTACGAGCAGTACTTC
CAWGRAGGFSYEQYF
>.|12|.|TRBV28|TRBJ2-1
TGTGCCAGCAGTGACGCCGCGCGACCCCCTATCTTC
CASSDAARPPIF
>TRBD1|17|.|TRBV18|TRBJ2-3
TGTGCCAGCTCACCAGGTAGGACAGGCGCTGTCACAGATACGCAGTATTTT
CASSPGRTGAVTDTQYF
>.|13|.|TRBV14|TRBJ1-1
TGTGCCAGCAGGGGAGGGATGAACACTGAAGCTTTCTTT
CASRGGMNTEAFF
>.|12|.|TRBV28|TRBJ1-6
TGTGCCAGTACAGATGGTTCGGTACCCCTCCACTTT
CASTDGSVPLHF
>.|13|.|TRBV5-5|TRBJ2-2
TGTGCCAGCAGCCTCGTGGAAGCCGGGGAGCTGTTTTTT
CASSLVEAGELFF
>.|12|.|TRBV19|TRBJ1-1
TGTGCCAGTATGTCAGGGGATACTGAAGCTTTCTTT
CASMSGDTEAFF
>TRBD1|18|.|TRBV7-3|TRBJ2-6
TGTGCCAGCAGCTCCCGAGACAGGGTGATCTCTGGGGCCAACGTCCTGACTTTC
CASSSRDRVISGANVLTF
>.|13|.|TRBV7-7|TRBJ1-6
TGTGCCAGCAGCTTATCGGGGACTTCACCCCTCCACTTT
CASSLSGTSPLHF
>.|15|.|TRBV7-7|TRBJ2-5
TGTGCCAGCAGCTTATCAGGGTTCGGAGGAGAGACCCAGTACTTC
CASSLSGFGGETQYF
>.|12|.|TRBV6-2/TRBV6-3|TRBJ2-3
TGTGCCAGCAGTTATCGGCCAGATACGCAGTATTTT
CASSYRPDTQYF
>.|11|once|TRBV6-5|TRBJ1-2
TGTGCCGCCGCGGGGACTCAGGGCTACACCTTC
CAAAGTQGYTF